What follows are 24 T cell receptor beta chains derived from one specimen sequenced in a study of identifying expanded T cells in peripheral blood. Measured with immunoSEQ multiplex PCR; TCRdb has only the in-frame clones, and not every one. Of 100,000 to 150,000 clones in the sample, roughly 82% were seen once. Sequencing was carried out using blood. All receptors derive from a person aged 18 to 70 in good health.

V usage is TRBV7-3 and J usage is TRBJ2-7; D gene uncertain. Looked up from germline, CDR1 is SGHTA and CDR2 is FQGTGA. This CDR3 spans 14 amino acids. Trimming cost V 3 bases and J 6 bases, with 15 bases left between them. CDR3 sequence: CASSLSGQASEQYF. For the CDR3, the DNA is TGTGCCAGCAGCTTGAGTGGGCAGGCGAGCGAGCAGTACTTC.

The rearrangement links TRBV27 to TRBJ2-1; 10 bases are a match to TRBD2. Germline CDR1 is MNHEY and CDR2 is SMNVEV (reference sequence). The length of the CDR3 is 14 residues. V trimming: 2 bases; J trimming: 7 bases; junction bases outside the gene matches: 2. As DNA, the CDR3 is TGTGCCAGCAGTTTAGAGACTAGCGGGAATGAGCAGTTCTTC. Translation: CASSLETSGNEQFF.

J is TRBJ1-2 and V is TRBV11-2, with D uncertain. CDR3 size: 13 residues. CDR1 is SGHAT, CDR2 FQNNGV, per germline. The V end lost 3 bases, the J end lost 6 bases, and 11 bases lay between the germline ends. CDR3: CASSLQQYDGYTF. CDR3 DNA sequence: TGTGCCAGCAGCTTGCAACAGTACGATGGCTACACCTTC.

V is TRBV2 and J is TRBJ2-7; D possibly corresponds to TRBD2 (7 bases). CDR3 length: 13 amino acids. Germline-derived CDR1 and CDR2 are SNHLY and FYNNEI. Written as DNA, the CDR3 is TGTGCAGCGGCCGGGGGGCTTCTCGACGAGCAGTACTTC. It is translated as CAAAGGLLDEQYF.

This chain links TRBV13 with TRBJ2-3; TRBD1 aligns across 9 bases. CDR1 and CDR2 from the germline V gene are PRHDT and FYEKMQ (reference sequence). The CDR3 is 17 amino acids. V shed 5 bases, J shed 3 bases, and the junction held 12 bases outside the gene matches. CDR3 sequence reads: CASSINAGTGSTDTQYF. In DNA form, the CDR3 reads TGTGCCAGCAGCATAAATGCGGGGACAGGGTCAACAGATACGCAGTATTTT.

The chain uses TRBV7-7 and TRBJ2-7; D tentatively reads TRBD1 or TRBD2 (5 bases each). Germline CDR1 is SSHAT and CDR2 is FNYEAQ (reference sequence). The length of the CDR3 is 14 residues. Deletions cut 1 base from V and 5 bases from J, with 12 bases between. CDR3 sequence (DNA): TGTGCCAGCAGCTTAGGGATGGGGGTCAACGAGCAGTACTTC. Protein product: CASSLGMGVNEQYF.

The gene calls are TRBV7-2 and TRBJ1-2, with D possibly being TRBD1 (5 bases). There are 16 residues in the CDR3. Between the trimmed V and J ends, which lost 1 base and 8 bases, there was a span of 20 bases. CDR1 and CDR2 (germline): SGHTA, FQGNSA. The CDR3 is CASSLDGGTSGRGYTF. The CDR3 DNA is TGTGCCAGCAGCTTAGACGGCGGGACCTCCGGGCGAGGCTACACCTTC.

This chain uses TRBV11-1 with TRBJ2-1, with TRBD2 matching over 14 bases. V lost 5 bases and J lost 0; bases outside the gene matches: 9. The V gene's germline CDR1 is SGHAT and CDR2 FQDESV (reference sequence). The CDR3 sequence is 19 residues long. The CDR3 DNA reads as TGTGCCAGCAGCCGGCCGGGACTAGCGGGGGCCCCCTCCTACAATGAGCAGTTCTTC. It codes for CASSRPGLAGAPSYNEQFF.

The V call is TRBV5-4, the J call TRBJ2-7; 7 nucleotides align to TRBD1. V trimming: 3 bases; J trimming: 2 bases; junction bases outside the gene matches: 11. The CDR3 totals 16 residues. The germline V gene has CDR1 SGHNT and CDR2 YYREEE (reference sequence). CDR3 protein: CASSSSPGQLTYEQYF. In DNA form, the CDR3 reads TGTGCCAGCAGCTCGTCTCCGGGACAGTTAACCTACGAGCAGTACTTC. Filled out from reference TRBV5-4 and TRBJ2-7, the complete variable domain reads ETGVTQSPTHLIKTRGQQVTLRCSSQSGHNTVSWYQQALGQGPQFIFQYYREEENGRGNFPPRFSGLQFPNYSSELNVNALELDDSALYLCASSSSPGQLTYEQYFGPGTRLTVT.

J is TRBJ1-2 and V is TRBV4-3; D gene unclear. Looked up from germline, CDR1 is LGHNA and CDR2 is YSLEER. The CDR3 has 15 amino acids. The ends were cut back, 1 base at V and 0 bases at J, with 9 bases in the middle. As DNA, the CDR3 is TGCGCCAGCAGCCAAGCGGGAACTTCTAACTATGGCTACACCTTC. It specifies CASSQAGTSNYGYTF.

V and J are TRBV7-9 and TRBJ2-7; a weak D match, TRBD2 (5 bases). Between the trimmed V and J ends, which lost 2 bases and 6 bases, there was a span of 11 bases. There are 13 residues in the CDR3. Germline V gene sequence: CDR1 SEHNR, CDR2 FQNEAQ (reference sequence). CDR3 sequence: CASSLTGIAEQYF. The DNA for the CDR3 is TGTGCCAGCAGCTTAACCGGGATCGCCGAGCAGTACTTC.

V usage is TRBV14 and J usage is TRBJ1-2; perhaps TRBD1 as D (6 bases). Germline lookup yields CDR1 SGHDN and CDR2 FVKESK. This CDR3 is built from 15 residues. The V end was cut by 0 bases, the J end by 8 bases, with 16 bases between. This CDR3 reads CASSQDFSGARGYTF. CDR3 nucleotide sequence: TGTGCCAGCAGCCAAGATTTTTCGGGGGCAAGGGGCTACACCTTC.

CDR3 in amino acids: CASRWAQDSNQPQHF. The CDR3 nucleotides read TGTGCCAGCAGGTGGGCACAGGATAGCAATCAGCCCCAGCATTTT. This chain uses TRBV6-5 with TRBJ1-5; TRBD1 might be the D (5 bases). The CDR3 consists of 15 residues. V was cut by 6 bases and J by 0 bases, with 12 bases left in between. The germline V gene has CDR1 MNHEY and CDR2 SVGAGI.

This rearrangement joins TRBV7-6 to TRBJ2-1, with 8 bases lining up with TRBD1. The CDR3 covers 16 residues. V shed 1 base and J 10 bases; nucleotides not matched to a gene: 12. Germline CDR1 and CDR2: SGHVS and FNYEAQ. CDR3 in DNA: TGTGCCAGCAGCTTAGGATCTCGGGGGACAGGCGGGGAGCAGTTCTTC. This translates into CASSLGSRGTGGEQFF.

The J gene is TRBJ2-7, the V gene TRBV4-3; D is possibly TRBD1 (7 bases). The V end was cut by 1 base, the J end by 6 bases, with 13 bases between. This CDR3 spans 14 amino acids. Germline CDR1 and CDR2: LGHNA and YSLEER. The CDR3 DNA sequence: TGCGCCAGCAGCCAAGTTAACAGGGGAGGCGAGCAGTACTTC. Encoded protein: CASSQVNRGGEQYF.

This clone was counted a few times. This rearrangement joins TRBV18 to TRBJ1-2, with TRBD1 matching over 8 bases. Germline-derived CDR1 and CDR2 are KGHSH and LQKENI. The J segment lost 10 bases and the V segment lost 6 bases, leaving 7 bases of the junction unmatched. The CDR3 covers 12 residues. In nucleotides, the CDR3 is TGTGCCAGCTCGCCTGGACAGGGAGACTACACCTTC. Its protein is CASSPGQGDYTF.

The CDR3 sequence: CASSSPGQGRDGELFF. The CDR3 DNA follows: TGTGCCAGCAGCTCACCGGGACAGGGGAGGGACGGGGAGCTGTTTTTT. The genes are TRBV5-4 and TRBJ2-2; TRBD1 aligns across 10 bases. This CDR3 has 16 amino acids. Germline trimming cut 3 bases from V and 7 bases from J; bases unmatched to any gene: 9. Germline CDR1 SGHNT, CDR2 YYREEE (reference sequence). Together with reference TRBV5-4 and TRBJ2-2, the CDR3 gives the full variable domain: ETGVTQSPTHLIKTRGQQVTLRCSSQSGHNTVSWYQQALGQGPQFIFQYYREEENGRGNFPPRFSGLQFPNYSSELNVNALELDDSALYLCASSSPGQGRDGELFFGEGSRLTVL.

CDR3 bases: TGTGCCAGCAGCTCCCTCGGGGGTGAGCAGTACTTC. This encodes CASSSLGGEQYF. This chain joins TRBV7-6 and TRBJ2-7; tentatively, D is TRBD2 (6 bases). The CDR3 loop spans 12 amino acids. Trimming cost V 4 bases and J 7 bases, with 11 bases left between them. CDR1 is SGHVS and CDR2 is FNYEAQ in the germline V gene.

This clone was detected a few times. The chain uses TRBV7-9 and TRBJ1-1; D possibly corresponds to TRBD1 (6 bases). The CDR3 is made up of 12 amino acids. Germline-derived CDR1 and CDR2 are SEHNR and FQNEAQ (reference sequence). Trimming took 5 bases from V and 8 from J, leaving 12 bases between them. This CDR3 reads CASSHGQREAFF. CDR3 bases: TGTGCCAGCAGCCACGGACAGCGGGAAGCTTTCTTT. Full variable domain (outside the CDR3, taken from reference TRBV7-9 and TRBJ1-1): DTGVSQNPRHKITKRGQNVTFRCDPISEHNRLYWYRQTLGQGPEFLTYFQNEAQLEKSRLLSDRFSAERPKGSFSTLEIQRTEQGDSAMYLCASSHGQREAFFGQGTRLTVV.

The J gene is TRBJ1-4, the V gene TRBV6-5; D ambiguous. The CDR3 is made up of 13 amino acids. CDR1 is MNHEY, CDR2 SVGAGI, per germline. Trimming took 8 bases from V and 8 from J, leaving 15 bases between them. The CDR3 loop is CASRDPGGEKLFF. CDR3 bases: TGTGCCAGCCGCGACCCCGGCGGCGAAAAACTGTTTTTT.

This sequence joins TRBV12-5 and TRBJ1-6; tentatively, D is TRBD1 (5 bases). Trimming took 0 bases from V and 10 from J, leaving 13 bases between them. The germline gives CDR1 LGHNT, CDR2 FRNRAP. This CDR3 has 15 amino acids. The CDR3 DNA follows: TGTGCTAGTGGTTTGGTAAACGGGGGTTGGTCACCCCTCCACTTT. It is translated as CASGLVNGGWSPLHF.

This clone came up a few times. The chain employs TRBV5-1 and TRBJ2-7, with no clear D. The CDR3 has 13 residues. Trimming stripped 2 bases from V and 3 bases from J, with 9 bases between. The germline CDR1 and CDR2 sequences are SGHRS and YFSETQ. CDR3 DNA: TGCGCCAGCAGCTTTCTTCCAAACTACGAGCAGTACTTC. This codes for CASSFLPNYEQYF.

The gene calls are TRBV11-3 and TRBJ2-2; TRBD1 matches at 7 bases. Unmatched junction bases numbered 4, after V lost 5 bases and J lost 1 base. Germline V lookup: CDR1 SGHNT, CDR2 YENEEA. The CDR3 contains 15 residues. The CDR3 DNA sequence: TGTGCCAGCAGCCTACGGACAGGGAACACCGGGGAGCTGTTTTTT. Encoded protein: CASSLRTGNTGELFF.

The chain joins TRBV7-8 to TRBJ1-4; a weak D match, TRBD1 (6 bases). The CDR3 contains 15 residues. From germline, CDR1 is SGHVS and CDR2 FQNEAQ. V was cut by 3 bases and J by 10 bases, with 18 bases left in between. CDR3 protein: CASSFLGGERGKLFF. The CDR3 DNA reads as TGTGCCAGCAGCTTCCTAGGGGGTGAAAGGGGAAAACTGTTTTTT.